The rows below give T cell receptor beta chains drawn from one sample of a study of beta chain features in type 1 diabetes. Sequencing used immunoSEQ multiplex PCR; TCRdb keeps in-frame clones, though not all of them. The sample yields 100,000 to 150,000 clones, roughly a sixth seen once. The sequenced sample was central memory CD4+ T cells from blood. Receptors originate from a young man with type 1 diabetes. Each CDR3 is given with its conserved first and last residue. The D gene is left open where the match is weak. Expanded clones are given a class, and other clones once, few, many or no size at all.

CASSYSGRTNYGYTF	TGTGCCAGCAGTTACTCTGGACGCACTAACTATGGCTACACCTTC	TRBJ1-2	.	TRBV6-6	.	15
CASKRGVTRYEQYF	TGTGCCAGTAAGCGGGGGGTTACTCGTTACGAGCAGTACTTC	TRBJ2-7	many	TRBV2	TRBD2	14
CASSLRPDTDTQYF	TGTGCCAGCAGCTTGCGCCCAGATACAGATACGCAGTATTTT	TRBJ2-3	.	TRBV5-6	.	14
CASSRAQAGYNEQFF	TGTGCTAGCAGCCGGGCCCAAGCCGGCTACAATGAGCAGTTCTTC	TRBJ2-1	.	TRBV7-7	.	15
CASSLLASGQETQYF	TGTGCCAGCTCCCTTTTGGCTAGCGGACAAGAGACCCAGTACTTC	TRBJ2-5	few	TRBV5-6	TRBD2	15
CASSPLNGQDRTDTQYF	TGTGCCAGCTCACCACTGAATGGGCAGGACCGCACAGATACGCAGTATTTT	TRBJ2-3	.	TRBV18	.	17
CASSAGASGANVLTF	TGTGCCAGCAGCGCGGGTGCCTCTGGGGCCAACGTCCTGACTTTC	TRBJ2-6	.	TRBV14	.	15
CASSPPLGGSTDTQYF	TGTGCCAGCTCACCACCGCTGGGGGGAAGCACAGATACGCAGTATTTT	TRBJ2-3	.	TRBV18	.	16
CASSRGTTYNEQFF	TGCGCCAGCAGCAGAGGGACTACCTACAATGAGCAGTTCTTC	TRBJ2-1	.	TRBV4-1	TRBD2	14
CASSAGGPTDTQYF	TGTGCCAGCAGCGCGGGGGGGCCCACAGATACGCAGTATTTT	TRBJ2-3	few	TRBV5-8	TRBD2	14
CASSLGLGGFNEQFF	TGTGCCAGCAGCTTAGGGCTAGGAGGGTTCAATGAGCAGTTCTTC	TRBJ2-1	.	TRBV7-2	.	15